This T cell receptor (beta chain) came from a study of CD8 T cells in ankylosing spondylitis (dated by TCRdb to about 2017). In the study overall: To find TCR variants linked to disease, the study profiled T cell receptor beta repertoires in ankylosing spondylitis patients and healthy donors. In total, the full study cohort was made up of 95 to 110 healthy donors and some 26 ankylosing spondylitis patients. Peripheral blood samples were taken, and synovial fluid was additionally collected from ankylosing spondylitis patients.

Sequencing instrument: Illumina HiSeq 2500. Quantitative 5'-RACE with molecular barcodes was used to prepare TCR beta libraries. In the authors' own workflow: A new computational method, built on a probabilistic model of VDJ rearrangement, was used to identify disease-linked TCR variants. Using fastp trimming at Q25 and MiXCR clonotype assembly, TCRdb reanalyzed the public sequencing data and kept in-frame beta chains. One record per CDR3 amino acid sequence lists the most common genes and DNA. TCRdb, not the authors, supplied the V and J calls. This sample comprises more than 500,000 distinct CDR3 sequences, 5.3% of them detected only once. 3.5% of the sample lies in the top ten. Relative to germline, V is 5 bases shorter and J is 3 bases shorter, with 16 bases between their ends. The CDR3 covers 15 residues, taking in both the cysteine and the phenylalanine. Here the CDR3 DNA is all that survives: 45 bases in frame from base 1. The germline V gene encodes CDR1 SGHTA and CDR2 FQGNSA.

Study-wide findings and limitations: The disease-linked clones were reported as significantly enriched in matched synovial fluid samples from ankylosing spondylitis patients. A CD8+ phenotype was shown by the disease-linked clones, which were found at relatively low frequencies in peripheral blood. A TCR beta motif of roughly 8 highly homologous amino acid variants appeared characteristic of blood from ankylosing spondylitis patients. Some motif variants were previously reported in synovial fluid and blood of reactive arthritis patients, suggesting common disease-initiation mechanisms.

This clonotype was detected ten times or more. No cognate antigen has been identified for it. No base quality information exists; no much larger clone differs at one position. Sequencing used blood, either unsorted or a sorted T cell fraction (not recorded which). Recombination connected TRBV7-2 to TRBJ1-1; TRBD1 is perhaps the D gene, given 6 matching bases. The TCR comes from a male donor with ankylosing spondylitis. CDR3 protein: CASSPHRERYTEAFF. The sequenced DNA is TGTGCCAGCAGCCCGCACAGGGAAAGATACACTGAAGCTTTCTTT.